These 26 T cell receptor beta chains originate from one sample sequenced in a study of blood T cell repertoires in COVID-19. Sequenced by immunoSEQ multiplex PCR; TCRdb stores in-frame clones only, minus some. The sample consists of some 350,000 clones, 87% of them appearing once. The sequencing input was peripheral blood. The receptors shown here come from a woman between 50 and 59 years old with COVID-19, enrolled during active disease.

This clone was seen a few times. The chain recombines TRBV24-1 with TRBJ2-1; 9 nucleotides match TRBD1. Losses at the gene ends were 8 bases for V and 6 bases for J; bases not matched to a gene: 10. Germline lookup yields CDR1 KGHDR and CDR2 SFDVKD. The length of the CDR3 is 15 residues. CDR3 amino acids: CATMGTGGTLNEQFF. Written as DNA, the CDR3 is TGTGCCACCATGGGAACAGGGGGCACCCTCAATGAGCAGTTCTTC.

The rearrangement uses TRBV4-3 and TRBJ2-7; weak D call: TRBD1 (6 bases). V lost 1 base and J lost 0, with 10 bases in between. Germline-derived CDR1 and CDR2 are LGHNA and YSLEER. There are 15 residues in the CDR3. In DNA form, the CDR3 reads TGCGCCAGCAGCCAAGTCTTACAGGGCTCCTACGAGCAGTACTTC. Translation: CASSQVLQGSYEQYF.

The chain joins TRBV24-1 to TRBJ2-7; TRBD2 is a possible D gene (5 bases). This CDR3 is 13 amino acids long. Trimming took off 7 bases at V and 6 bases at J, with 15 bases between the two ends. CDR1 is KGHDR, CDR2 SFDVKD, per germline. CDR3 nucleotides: TGTGCCACCAGCGGGCCGGTTGGAGGCGAGCAGTACTTC. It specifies CATSGPVGGEQYF.

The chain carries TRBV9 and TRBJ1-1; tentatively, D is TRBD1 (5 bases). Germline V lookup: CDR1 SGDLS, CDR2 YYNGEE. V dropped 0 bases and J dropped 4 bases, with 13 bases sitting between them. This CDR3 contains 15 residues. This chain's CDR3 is CASSVGGGGITEAFF. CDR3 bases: TGTGCCAGCAGCGTAGGTGGGGGGGGGATCACTGAAGCTTTCTTT. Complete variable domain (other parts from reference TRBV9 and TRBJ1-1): DSGVTQTPKHLITATGQRVTLRCSPRSGDLSVYWYQQSLDQGLQFLIQYYNGEERAKGNILERFSAQQFPDLHSELNLSSLELGDSALYFCASSVGGGGITEAFFGQGTRLTVV.

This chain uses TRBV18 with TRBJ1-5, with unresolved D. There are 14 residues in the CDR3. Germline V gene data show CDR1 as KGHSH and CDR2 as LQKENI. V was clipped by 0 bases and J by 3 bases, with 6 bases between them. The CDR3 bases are TGTGCCAGCTCACCACCCCTAATCAATCAGCCCCAGCATTTT. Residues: CASSPPLINQPQHF.

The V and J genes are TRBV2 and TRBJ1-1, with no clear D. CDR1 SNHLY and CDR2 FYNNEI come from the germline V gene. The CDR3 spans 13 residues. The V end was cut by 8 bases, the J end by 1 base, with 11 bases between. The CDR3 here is CASRSTKNTEAFF. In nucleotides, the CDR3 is TGTGCCAGCCGTAGTACGAAGAACACTGAAGCTTTCTTT.

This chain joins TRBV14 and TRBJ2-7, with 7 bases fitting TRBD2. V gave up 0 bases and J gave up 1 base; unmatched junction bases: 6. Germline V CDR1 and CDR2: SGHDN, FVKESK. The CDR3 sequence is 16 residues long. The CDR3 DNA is TGTGCCAGCAGCCAAGATGGCGGGAGTACTTCCTACGAGCAGTACTTC. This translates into CASSQDGGSTSYEQYF. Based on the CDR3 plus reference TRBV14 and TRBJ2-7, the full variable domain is EAGVTQFPSHSVIEKGQTVTLRCDPISGHDNLYWYRRVMGKEIKFLLHFVKESKQDESGMPNNRFLAERTGGTYSTLKVQPAELEDSGVYFCASSQDGGSTSYEQYFGPGTRLTVT.

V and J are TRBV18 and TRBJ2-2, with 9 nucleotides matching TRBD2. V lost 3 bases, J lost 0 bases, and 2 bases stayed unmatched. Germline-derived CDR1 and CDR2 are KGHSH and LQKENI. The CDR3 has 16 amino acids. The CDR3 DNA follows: TGTGCCAGCTCACCCGGACTAGCGTCGAACACCGGGGAGCTGTTTTTT. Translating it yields CASSPGLASNTGELFF.

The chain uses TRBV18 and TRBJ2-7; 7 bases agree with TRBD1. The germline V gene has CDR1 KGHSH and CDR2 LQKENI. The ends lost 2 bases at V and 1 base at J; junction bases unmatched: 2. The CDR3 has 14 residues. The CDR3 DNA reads TGTGCCAGCTCACCAAACAGGGGATCCTACGAGCAGTACTTC. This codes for CASSPNRGSYEQYF. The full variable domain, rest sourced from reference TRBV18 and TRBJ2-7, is NAGVMQNPRHLVRRRGQEARLRCSPMKGHSHVYWYRQLPEEGLKFMVYLQKENIIDESGMPKERFSAEFPKEGPSILRIQQVVRGDSAAYFCASSPNRGSYEQYFGPGTRLTVT.

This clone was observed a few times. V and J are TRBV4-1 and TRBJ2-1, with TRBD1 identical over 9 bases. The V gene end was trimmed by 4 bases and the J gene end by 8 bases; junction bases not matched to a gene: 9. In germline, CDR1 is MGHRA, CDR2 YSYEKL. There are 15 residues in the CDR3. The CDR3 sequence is CASSPSPGQGDEQFF. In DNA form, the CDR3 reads TGCGCCAGCAGCCCTTCCCCGGGACAGGGCGATGAGCAGTTCTTC.

Written as DNA, the CDR3 is TGTGCCTCACACGGACAGGGGGCGCCGACTAACTATGGCTACACCTTC. Its protein product is CASHGQGAPTNYGYTF. The rearrangement uses TRBV30 and TRBJ1-2; TRBD1 matches at 11 bases. Germline CDR1 and CDR2: GTSNPN and SVGIG (reference sequence). This CDR3 contains 16 residues. J lost 0 bases, V lost 7 bases, and 10 bases had no gene match.

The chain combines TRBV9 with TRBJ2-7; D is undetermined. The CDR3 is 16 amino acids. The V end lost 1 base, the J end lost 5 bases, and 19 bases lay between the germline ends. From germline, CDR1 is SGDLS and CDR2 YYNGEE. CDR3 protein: CASSVSVSEFMDEQYF. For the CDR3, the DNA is TGTGCCAGCAGCGTATCGGTGAGCGAGTTTATGGACGAGCAGTACTTC. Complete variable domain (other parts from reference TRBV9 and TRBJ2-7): DSGVTQTPKHLITATGQRVTLRCSPRSGDLSVYWYQQSLDQGLQFLIQYYNGEERAKGNILERFSAQQFPDLHSELNLSSLELGDSALYFCASSVSVSEFMDEQYFGPGTRLTVT.

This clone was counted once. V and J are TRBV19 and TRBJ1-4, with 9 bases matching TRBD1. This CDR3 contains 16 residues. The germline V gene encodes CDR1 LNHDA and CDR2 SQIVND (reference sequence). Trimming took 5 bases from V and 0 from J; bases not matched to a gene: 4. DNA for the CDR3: TGTGCCAGTAGTCGGGGACAGGGATCAACTAATGAAAAACTGTTTTTT. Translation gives CASSRGQGSTNEKLFF.

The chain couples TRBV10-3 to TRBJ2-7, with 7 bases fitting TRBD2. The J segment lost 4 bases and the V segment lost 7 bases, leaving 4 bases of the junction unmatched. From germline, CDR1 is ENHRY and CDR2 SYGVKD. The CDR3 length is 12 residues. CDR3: CAIKEGGYEQYF. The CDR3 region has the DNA TGTGCCATCAAGGAGGGAGGGTACGAGCAGTACTTC.

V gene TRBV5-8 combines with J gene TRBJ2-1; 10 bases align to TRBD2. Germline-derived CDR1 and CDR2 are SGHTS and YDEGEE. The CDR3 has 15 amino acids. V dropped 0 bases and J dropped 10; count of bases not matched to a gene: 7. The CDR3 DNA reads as TGTGCCAGCAGCTTGGTCGCCAGCGGGAGGGTAGAGCAGTTCTTC. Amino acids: CASSLVASGRVEQFF.

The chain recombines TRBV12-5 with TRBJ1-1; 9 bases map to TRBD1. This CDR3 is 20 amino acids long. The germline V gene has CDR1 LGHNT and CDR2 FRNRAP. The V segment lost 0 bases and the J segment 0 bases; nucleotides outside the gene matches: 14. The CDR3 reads CASGLVRQLPGQGMNTEAFF. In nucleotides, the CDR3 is TGTGCTAGTGGTTTGGTAAGGCAATTACCGGGACAGGGTATGAACACTGAAGCTTTCTTT.

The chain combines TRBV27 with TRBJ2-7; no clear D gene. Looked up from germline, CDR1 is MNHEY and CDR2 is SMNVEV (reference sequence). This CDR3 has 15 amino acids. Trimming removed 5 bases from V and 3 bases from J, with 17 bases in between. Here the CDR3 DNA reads TGTGCCAGCAGTAGCCCAATCTCTTTCCTCTACGAGCAGTACTTC. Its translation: CASSSPISFLYEQYF.

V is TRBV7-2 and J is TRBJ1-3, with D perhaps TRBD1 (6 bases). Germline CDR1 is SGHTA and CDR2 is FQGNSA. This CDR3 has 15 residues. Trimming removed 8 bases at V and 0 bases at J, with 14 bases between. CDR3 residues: CASGWDTHSGNTIYF. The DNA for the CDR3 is TGTGCCAGCGGATGGGACACCCACTCTGGAAACACCATATATTTT.

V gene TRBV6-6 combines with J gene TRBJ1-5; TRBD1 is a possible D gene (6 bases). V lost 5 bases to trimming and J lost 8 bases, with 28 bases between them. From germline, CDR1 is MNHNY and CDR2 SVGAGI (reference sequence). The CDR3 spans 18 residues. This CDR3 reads CASSPSQARGRGAKPQHF. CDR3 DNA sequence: TGTGCCAGCAGTCCTTCCCAAGCCAGGGGACGGGGGGCTAAGCCCCAGCATTTT.

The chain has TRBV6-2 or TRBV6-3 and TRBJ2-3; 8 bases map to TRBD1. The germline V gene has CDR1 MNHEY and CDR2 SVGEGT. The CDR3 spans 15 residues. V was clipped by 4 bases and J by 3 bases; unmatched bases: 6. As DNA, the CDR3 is TGTGCCAGCAGTTCACGCAGGGGGCATACAGATACGCAGTATTTT. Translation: CASSSRRGHTDTQYF.

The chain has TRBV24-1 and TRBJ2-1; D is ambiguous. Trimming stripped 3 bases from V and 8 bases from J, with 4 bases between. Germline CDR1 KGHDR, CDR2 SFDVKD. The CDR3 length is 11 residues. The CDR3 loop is CATSDQYEQFF. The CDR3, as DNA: TGTGCCACCAGTGATCAATATGAGCAGTTCTTC.

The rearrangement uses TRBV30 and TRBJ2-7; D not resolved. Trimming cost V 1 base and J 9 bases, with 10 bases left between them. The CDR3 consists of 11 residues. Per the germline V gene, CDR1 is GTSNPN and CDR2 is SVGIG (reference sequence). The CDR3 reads CAWSDNSVQYF. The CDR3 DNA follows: TGTGCCTGGAGTGATAATTCAGTGCAGTACTTC.

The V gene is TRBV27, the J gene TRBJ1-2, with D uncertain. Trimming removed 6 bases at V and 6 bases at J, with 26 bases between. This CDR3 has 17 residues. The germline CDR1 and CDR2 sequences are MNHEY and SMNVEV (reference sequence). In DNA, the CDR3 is TGTGCCAGCAGCTTAGATTTCCGCTCGGCCTACGGGAATGGCTACACCTTC. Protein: CASSLDFRSAYGNGYTF.

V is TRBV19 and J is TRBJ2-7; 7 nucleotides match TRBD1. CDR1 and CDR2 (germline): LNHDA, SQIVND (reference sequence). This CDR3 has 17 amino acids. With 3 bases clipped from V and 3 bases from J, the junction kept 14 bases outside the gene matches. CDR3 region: CASSMGVGLRDSYEQYF. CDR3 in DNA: TGTGCCAGTAGTATGGGTGTAGGATTAAGGGACAGCTACGAGCAGTACTTC.

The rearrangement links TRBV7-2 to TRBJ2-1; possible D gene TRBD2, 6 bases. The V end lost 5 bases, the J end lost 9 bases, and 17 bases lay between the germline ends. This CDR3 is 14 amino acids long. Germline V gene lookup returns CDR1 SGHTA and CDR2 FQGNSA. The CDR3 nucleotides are TGTGCCAGCAGCCCATCATCTAGCGTTAGTGAGCAGTTCTTC. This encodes CASSPSSSVSEQFF.

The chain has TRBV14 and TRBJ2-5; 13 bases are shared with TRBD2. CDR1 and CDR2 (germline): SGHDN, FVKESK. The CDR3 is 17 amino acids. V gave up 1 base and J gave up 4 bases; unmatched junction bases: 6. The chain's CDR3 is CASSQAMGLAGRETQYF. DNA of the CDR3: TGTGCCAGCAGCCAAGCGATGGGACTAGCGGGAAGAGAGACCCAGTACTTC. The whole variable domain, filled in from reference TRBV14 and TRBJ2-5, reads EAGVTQFPSHSVIEKGQTVTLRCDPISGHDNLYWYRRVMGKEIKFLLHFVKESKQDESGMPNNRFLAERTGGTYSTLKVQPAELEDSGVYFCASSQAMGLAGRETQYFGPGTRLLVL.